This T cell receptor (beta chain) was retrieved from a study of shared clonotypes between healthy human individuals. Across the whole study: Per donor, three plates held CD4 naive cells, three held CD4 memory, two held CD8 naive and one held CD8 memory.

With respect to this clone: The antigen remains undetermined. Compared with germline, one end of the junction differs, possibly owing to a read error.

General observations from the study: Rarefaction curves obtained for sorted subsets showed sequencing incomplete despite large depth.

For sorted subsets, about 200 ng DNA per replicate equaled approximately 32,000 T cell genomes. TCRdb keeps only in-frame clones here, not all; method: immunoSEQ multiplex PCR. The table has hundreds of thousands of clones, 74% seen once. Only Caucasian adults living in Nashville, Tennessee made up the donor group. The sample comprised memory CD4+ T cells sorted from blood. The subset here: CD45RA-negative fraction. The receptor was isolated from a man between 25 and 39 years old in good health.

The CDR3 is CASSWQGGDTQYF. For the CDR3, the DNA is TGTGCTAGCAGCTGGCAGGGGGGGGATACGCAGTATTTT. The rearrangement uses TRBV7-7 and TRBJ2-3; D tentatively reads TRBD1 or TRBD2 (7 bases each). The CDR3 is 13 residues long. Germline values: CDR1 SSHAT, CDR2 FNYEAQ (reference sequence).